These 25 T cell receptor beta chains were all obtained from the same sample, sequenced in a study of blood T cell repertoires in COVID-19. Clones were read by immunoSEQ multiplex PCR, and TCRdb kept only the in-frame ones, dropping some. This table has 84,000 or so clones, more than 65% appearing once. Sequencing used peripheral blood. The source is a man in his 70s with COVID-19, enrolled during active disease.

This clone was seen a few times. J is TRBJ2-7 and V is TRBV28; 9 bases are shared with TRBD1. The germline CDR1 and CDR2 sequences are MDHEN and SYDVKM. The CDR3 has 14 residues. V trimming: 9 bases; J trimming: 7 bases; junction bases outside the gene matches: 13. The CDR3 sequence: CASRIPGQGKEQYF. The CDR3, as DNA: TGTGCCAGTCGAATTCCGGGACAGGGCAAAGAGCAGTACTTC.

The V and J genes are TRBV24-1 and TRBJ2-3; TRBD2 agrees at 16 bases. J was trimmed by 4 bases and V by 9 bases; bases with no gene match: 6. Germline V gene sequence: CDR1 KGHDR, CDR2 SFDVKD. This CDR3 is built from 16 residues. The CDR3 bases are TGTGCCACCTCGCCGGGACTAGCGGGAGGGCCAGATACGCAGTATTTT. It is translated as CATSPGLAGGPDTQYF.

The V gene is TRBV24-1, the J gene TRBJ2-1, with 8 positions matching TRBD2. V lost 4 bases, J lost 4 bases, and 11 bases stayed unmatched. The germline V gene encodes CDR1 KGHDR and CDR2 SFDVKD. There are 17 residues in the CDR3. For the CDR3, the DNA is TGTGCCACCAGTGACTTGAATAGCGGGACGGCTTACAATGAGCAGTTCTTC. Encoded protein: CATSDLNSGTAYNEQFF.

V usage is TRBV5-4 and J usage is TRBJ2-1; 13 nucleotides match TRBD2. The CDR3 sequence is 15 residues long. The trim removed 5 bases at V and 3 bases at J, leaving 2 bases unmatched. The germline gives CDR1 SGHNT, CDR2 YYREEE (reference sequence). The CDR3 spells CASSRTSGSYNEQFF. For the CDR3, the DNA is TGTGCCAGCAGTCGGACTAGCGGGAGCTACAATGAGCAGTTCTTC.

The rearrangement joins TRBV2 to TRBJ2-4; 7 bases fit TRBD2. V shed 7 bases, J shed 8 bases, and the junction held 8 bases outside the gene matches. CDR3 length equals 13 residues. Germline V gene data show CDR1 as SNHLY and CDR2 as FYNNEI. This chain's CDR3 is CASTGLKSDIQYF. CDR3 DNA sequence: TGTGCCAGCACGGGACTAAAGTCAGACATTCAGTACTTC.

Here the CDR3 DNA reads TGTGCCAGCAGCTTAGCGAGCTTCCAAGAGACCCAGTACTTC. It encodes CASSLASFQETQYF. The chain links TRBV7-2 to TRBJ2-5; D unresolved. This CDR3 is 14 amino acids long. Germline assignment: CDR1 SGHTA and CDR2 FQGNSA. Trimming left V 0 bases short and J 1 base short, with 6 bases between.

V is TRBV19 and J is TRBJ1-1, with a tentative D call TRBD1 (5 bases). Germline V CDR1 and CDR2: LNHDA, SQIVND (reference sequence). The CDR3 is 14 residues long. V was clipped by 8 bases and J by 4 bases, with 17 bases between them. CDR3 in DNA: TGTGCCAGTTCGGCGGGGGGGAGGAGCACTGAAGCTTTCTTT. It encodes CASSAGGRSTEAFF.

As DNA, the CDR3 is TGTGCCAGCGGGACAGGGAGCTCCTACGAGCAGTACTTC. Protein sequence: CASGTGSSYEQYF. The chain links TRBV6-5 to TRBJ2-7, with 9 bases aligning to TRBD1. CDR3 length: 13 residues. CDR1 and CDR2 (germline): MNHEY, SVGAGI. Trimming cost V 8 bases and J 0 bases; bases outside gene matches: 2.

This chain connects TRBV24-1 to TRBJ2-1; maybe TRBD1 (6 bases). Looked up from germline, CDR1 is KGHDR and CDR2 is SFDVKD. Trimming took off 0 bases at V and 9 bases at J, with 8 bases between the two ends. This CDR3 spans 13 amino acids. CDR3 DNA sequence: TGTGCCACCAGTGATTTGCTGGACAGTGAGCAGTTCTTC. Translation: CATSDLLDSEQFF.

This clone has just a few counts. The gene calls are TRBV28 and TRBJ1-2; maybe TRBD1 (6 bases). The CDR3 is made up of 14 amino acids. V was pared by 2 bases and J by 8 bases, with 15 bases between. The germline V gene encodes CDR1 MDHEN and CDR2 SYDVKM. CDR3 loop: CASSLIWTERGYTF. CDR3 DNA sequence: TGTGCCAGCAGTTTAATATGGACAGAGAGAGGCTACACCTTC.

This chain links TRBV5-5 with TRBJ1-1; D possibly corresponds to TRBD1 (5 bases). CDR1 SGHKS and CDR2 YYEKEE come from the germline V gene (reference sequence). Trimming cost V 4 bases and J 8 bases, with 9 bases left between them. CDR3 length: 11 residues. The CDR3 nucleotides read TGTGCCAGCAGCCCAGGGATCGAAGCTTTCTTT. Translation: CASSPGIEAFF.

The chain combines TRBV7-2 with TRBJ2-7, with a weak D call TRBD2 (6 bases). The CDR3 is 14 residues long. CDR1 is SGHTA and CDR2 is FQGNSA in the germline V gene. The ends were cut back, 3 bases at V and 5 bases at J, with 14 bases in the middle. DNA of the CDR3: TGTGCCAGCAGCTTCGGCAGGGCGGGGAACGAGCAGTACTTC. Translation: CASSFGRAGNEQYF.

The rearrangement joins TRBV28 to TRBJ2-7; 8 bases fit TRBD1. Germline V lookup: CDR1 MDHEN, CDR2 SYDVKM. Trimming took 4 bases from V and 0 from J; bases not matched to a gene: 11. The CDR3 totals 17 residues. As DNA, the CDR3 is TGTGCCAGCAGTTCTGGACAGGGAAGGCCGAGCTCCTACGAGCAGTACTTC. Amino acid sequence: CASSSGQGRPSSYEQYF.

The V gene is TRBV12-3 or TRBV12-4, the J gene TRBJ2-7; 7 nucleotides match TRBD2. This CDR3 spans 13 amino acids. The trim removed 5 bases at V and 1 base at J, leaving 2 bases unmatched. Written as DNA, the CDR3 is TGTGCCAGCAGTCAAGCGGGATCCTACGAGCAGTACTTC. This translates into CASSQAGSYEQYF.

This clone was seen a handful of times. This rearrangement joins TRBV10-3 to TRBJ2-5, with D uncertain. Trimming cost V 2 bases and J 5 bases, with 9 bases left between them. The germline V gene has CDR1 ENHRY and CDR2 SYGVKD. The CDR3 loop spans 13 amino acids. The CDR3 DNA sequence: TGTGCCATCAGTGAGGTCCGTGAGGAGACCCAGTACTTC. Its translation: CAISEVREETQYF.

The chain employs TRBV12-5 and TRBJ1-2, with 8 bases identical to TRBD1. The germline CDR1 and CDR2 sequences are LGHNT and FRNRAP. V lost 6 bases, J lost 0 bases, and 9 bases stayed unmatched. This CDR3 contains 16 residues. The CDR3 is CASGPPQGAANYGYTF. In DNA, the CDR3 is TGTGCTAGTGGCCCCCCCCAGGGGGCGGCTAACTATGGCTACACCTTC. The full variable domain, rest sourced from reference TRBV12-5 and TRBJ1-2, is DARVTQTPRHKVTEMGQEVTMRCQPILGHNTVFWYRQTMMQGLELLAYFRNRAPLDDSGMPKDRFSAEMPDATLATLKIQPSEPRDSAVYFCASGPPQGAANYGYTFGSGTRLTVV.

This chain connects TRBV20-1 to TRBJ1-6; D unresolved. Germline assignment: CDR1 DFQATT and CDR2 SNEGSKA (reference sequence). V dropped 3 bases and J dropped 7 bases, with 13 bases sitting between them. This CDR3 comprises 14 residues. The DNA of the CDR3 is TGCAGTGCTAGTTTGGGCGGGGAAAATTCACCCCTCCACTTT. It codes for CSASLGGENSPLHF.

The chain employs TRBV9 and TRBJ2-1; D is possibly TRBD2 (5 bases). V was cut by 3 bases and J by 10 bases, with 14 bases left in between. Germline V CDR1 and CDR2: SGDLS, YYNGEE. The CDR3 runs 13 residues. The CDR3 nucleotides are TGTGCCAGCAGCGAAACCGAAAGAGGGGAGCAGTTCTTC. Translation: CASSETERGEQFF.

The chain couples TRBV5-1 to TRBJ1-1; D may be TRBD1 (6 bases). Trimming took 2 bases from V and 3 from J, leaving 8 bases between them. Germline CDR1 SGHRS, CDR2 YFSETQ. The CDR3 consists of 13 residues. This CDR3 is CASSFKGDTEAFF. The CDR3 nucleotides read TGCGCCAGCAGCTTTAAGGGGGACACTGAAGCTTTCTTT.

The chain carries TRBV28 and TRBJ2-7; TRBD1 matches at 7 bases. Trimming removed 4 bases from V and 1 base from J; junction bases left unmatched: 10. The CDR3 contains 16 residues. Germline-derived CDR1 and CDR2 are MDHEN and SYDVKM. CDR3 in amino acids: CASSSPRTGISYEQYF. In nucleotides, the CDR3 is TGTGCCAGCAGTTCGCCGAGGACAGGAATATCCTACGAGCAGTACTTC.

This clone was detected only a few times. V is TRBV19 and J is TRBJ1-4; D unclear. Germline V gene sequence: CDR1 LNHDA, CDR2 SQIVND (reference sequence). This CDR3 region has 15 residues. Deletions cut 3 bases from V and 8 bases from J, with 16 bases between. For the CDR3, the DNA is TGTGCCAGTAGTATGGGGTTCGGACTGTTCGAAAAACTGTTTTTT. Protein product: CASSMGFGLFEKLFF.

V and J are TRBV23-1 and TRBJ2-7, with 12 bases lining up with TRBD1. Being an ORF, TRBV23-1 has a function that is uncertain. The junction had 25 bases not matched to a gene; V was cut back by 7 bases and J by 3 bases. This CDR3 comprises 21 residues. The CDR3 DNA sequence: TGCGCCAGCAACCAACAAAAATCTTTGGGACAGGGGGCAGATGGGAACTACGAGCAGTACTTC. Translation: CASNQQKSLGQGADGNYEQYF.

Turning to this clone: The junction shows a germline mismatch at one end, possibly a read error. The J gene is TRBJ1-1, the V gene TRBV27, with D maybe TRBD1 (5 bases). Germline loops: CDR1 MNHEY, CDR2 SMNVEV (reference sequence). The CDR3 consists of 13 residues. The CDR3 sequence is CASKGGANTEAFF. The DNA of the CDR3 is TGTGCTAGCAAGGGTGGGGCGAACACTGAAGCTTTCTTT.

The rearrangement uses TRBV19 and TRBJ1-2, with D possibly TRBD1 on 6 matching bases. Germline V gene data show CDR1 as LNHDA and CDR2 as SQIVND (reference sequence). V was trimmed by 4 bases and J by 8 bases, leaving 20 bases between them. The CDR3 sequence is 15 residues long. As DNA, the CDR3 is TGTGCCAGTAGTAAGGAGCTTACAGGGTCTCTCGGCTACACCTTC. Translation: CASSKELTGSLGYTF.

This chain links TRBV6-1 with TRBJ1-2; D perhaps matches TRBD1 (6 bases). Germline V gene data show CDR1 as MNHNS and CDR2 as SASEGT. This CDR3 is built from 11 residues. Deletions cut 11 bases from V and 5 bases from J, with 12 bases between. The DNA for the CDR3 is TGTGCCGTCCGAGGGGGTTATGGCTACACCTTC. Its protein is CAVRGGYGYTF.